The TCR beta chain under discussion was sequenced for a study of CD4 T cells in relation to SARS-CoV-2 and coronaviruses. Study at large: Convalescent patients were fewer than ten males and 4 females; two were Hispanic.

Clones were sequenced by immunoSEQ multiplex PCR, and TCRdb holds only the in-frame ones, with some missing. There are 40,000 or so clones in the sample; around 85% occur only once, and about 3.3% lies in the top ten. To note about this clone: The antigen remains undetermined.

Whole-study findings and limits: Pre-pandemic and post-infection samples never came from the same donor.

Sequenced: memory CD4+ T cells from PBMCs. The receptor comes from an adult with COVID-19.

CDR3: CASKRTVSGNTIYF. The DNA for the CDR3 is TGTGCCAGCAAAAGGACAGTCTCTGGAAACACCATATATTTT. V gene TRBV3-1 (or the pseudogene TRBV3-2) combines with J gene TRBJ1-3, with D tentatively TRBD1 (6 bases). Trimming took off 7 bases at V and 0 bases at J, with 10 bases between the two ends. CDR1 LGHDT and CDR2 YNNKEL come from the germline V gene (reference sequence). CDR3 length: 14 amino acids.